Here is one T cell receptor beta chain with its context. Its antigen is currently unknown. The data originate from a study of T cells in Graves' hyperthyroidism and ophthalmopathy. The study, taken as a whole, reports: From stable hyperthyroidism, ophthalmopathy was set apart by a 13 V-J model.

It was RNA transcripts that yielded the amplified TCR beta CDR3 regions. HTBI primers were employed in a first-round RT-PCR of the TCR CDR3. TCRdb passed the multiplex PCR reads through MiXCR, listing each CDR3 protein once. The data contain more than 75,000 distinct CDR3 sequences, approximately 56% of them singletons. The CDR3 spans 16 residues. The V end lost 2 bases, the J end lost 11 bases, and 19 bases lay between the germline ends. Germline V gene lookup returns CDR1 SNHLY and CDR2 FYNNEI. The sample taken for sequencing was blood. This chain links TRBV2 with TRBJ2-6; no reliable D call. This sequence was found in a woman between 40 and 50 years old with Graves' hyperthyroidism. CDR3: CASSERRAPNAYVLTF. CDR3 nucleotides: TGTGCCAGCAGTGAACGACGAGCACCGAACGCCTACGTCCTGACTTTC. Using reference TRBV2 and TRBJ2-6 for the parts outside the CDR3, the full variable domain is EPEVTQTPSHQVTQMGQEVILRCVPISNHLYFYWYRQILGQKVEFLVSFYNNEISEKSEIFDDQFSVERPDGSNFTLKIRSTKLEDSAMYFCASSERRAPNAYVLTFGAGSRLTVL.